Given below is one T cell receptor beta chain in context. This clone was found a few times. It has no known antigen specificity. No base quality information exists; no much larger clone differs at one position. The source of the sample is a study of OX40 agonist ivuxolimab in advanced cancers. With regard to the full study: Ivuxolimab was an agonistic, fully human IgG2 monoclonal antibody directed against OX40 (CD134), a costimulatory receptor. The point of sequencing TCRbeta in the periphery was to test whether ivuxolimab changed TCR sequence diversity and drove clonal T-cell expansion. In the dose-escalation cohort, 82.7% of patients were male, and the mean age was 60 years with a range of about 23 to 79. The paper covers the monotherapy dose-escalation part of the phase I ivuxolimab trial, which included N ≈ 50 patients. Partial responses occurred in three dose-escalation patients, of whom one had hepatocellular carcinoma and two had cutaneous melanoma. Among the approximately 50 dose-escalation patients, roughly 20 had hepatocellular carcinoma, 15 or so melanoma, 9 renal cell carcinoma and 9 head and neck cancer. Patients were allowed to have had prior anti-PD-1, anti-PD-L1 or anti-CTLA-4 therapy, and around two fifths of the dose-escalation patients had been treated with checkpoint inhibitors. Intravenous ivuxolimab was administered to patients every 2 weeks at six dose levels: 0.01, 0.1, 0.3, 1.5, 3 and 10 mg/kg. Results the study describes overall, beyond this receptor: Partial responders in the 0.1-3.0 mg/kg groups had among the lowest normalized peripheral clonal expansion, especially among CD8+ T cells. Low levels of normalized T-cell clonal expansion were also seen in some patients who did not respond. Which antigens the clonally expanded peripheral T cells were specific for was not determined. Clonal expansion of both CD4+ and CD8+ blood T cells was observed from baseline to week 6 at doses 0.1 to 3.0 mg/kg. On average, CD8+ T cells showed more expanded clones than CD4+ T cells after ivuxolimab.

To sequence the TCRbeta CDR3 region, genomic DNA was isolated from the sorted cells. TCRbeta CDR3 regions were sequenced using the immunoSEQ Assay. TCRdb took this table from immuneACCESS and kept in-frame rearrangements with V and J called. Such tables lack part of the clones; where checked against another copy, unresolved V genes explain under half of the gap, and the rest is unexplained. For this sample the table gives roughly 66,000 clones, of which 75% to 90% were detected only once. The ten largest make up 0.4% to 0.45% of the sample. Patients with autoimmune disease history or receiving systemic immunosuppression were excluded from the trial. Peripheral blood for TCR sequencing was collected from all dose cohorts at baseline, on cycle 4 day 1, and on cycle 7 day 1. The samples were drawn from a first-in-human, open-label, multicenter phase I dose-escalation trial of ivuxolimab. The trial enrolled adults with locally advanced or metastatic head and neck squamous cell, hepatocellular, melanoma or renal cell carcinoma. Before TCR sequencing, CD4+ T cells and CD8+ T cells were sorted from peripheral blood as separate populations.

V is shortened by 3 bases, J by 8 bases, and the region joining them spans 7 bases. CDR1 and CDR2 are drawn from the germline V gene: MDHEN, SYDVKM. CDR3 length: 11 amino acids, cysteine to phenylalanine. The retained sequence is limited to the CDR3, 33 bases, with the frame set at the first base. The sequence derives from an adult with an advanced solid tumor such as melanoma, head and neck, liver or kidney cancer. Rearrangement joined TRBV28 to TRBJ1-2, with no reliable assignment of the D segment. This specimen was CD4+ or CD8+ T cells sorted from blood, taken in a trial of the OX40 agonist ivuxolimab. The encoded CDR3 is CASSFELGYTF. The DNA is TGTGCCAGCAGTTTTGAGCTGGGCTACACCTTC.